Here is one T cell receptor (beta chain) with its context. This sample was included in a study of shared T cell receptors in the human thymus. TCRdb keeps only in-frame clones here, not all; method: immunoSEQ multiplex PCR. The sample has hundreds of thousands of clones; approximately 85% are singletons. This CDR3 region has 15 residues. J gave up 0 bases and V 3 bases, and 3 bases lay outside the gene matches. In germline, CDR1 is KGHSH, CDR2 LQKENI. These data also formed part of another study, on human thymus T cells.

Sample: thymocytes. V and J are TRBV18 and TRBJ1-2; 8 bases align to TRBD1. The source of this sequence is a girl under three years old with a congenital heart defect. The CDR3 loop reads CASSPRTGTNYGYTF. CDR3 nucleotides: TGTGCCAGCTCACCCCGGACAGGGACTAACTATGGCTACACCTTC.